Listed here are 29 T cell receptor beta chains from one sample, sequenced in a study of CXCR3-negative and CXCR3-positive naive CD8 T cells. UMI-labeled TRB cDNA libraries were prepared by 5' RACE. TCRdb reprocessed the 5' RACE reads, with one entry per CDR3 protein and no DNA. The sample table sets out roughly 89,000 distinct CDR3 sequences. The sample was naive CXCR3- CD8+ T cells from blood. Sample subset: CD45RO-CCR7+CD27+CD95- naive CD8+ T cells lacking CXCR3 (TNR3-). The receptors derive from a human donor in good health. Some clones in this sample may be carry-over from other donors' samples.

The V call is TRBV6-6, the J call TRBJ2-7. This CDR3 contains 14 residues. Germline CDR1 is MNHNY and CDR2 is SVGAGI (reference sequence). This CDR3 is CASSYKGGPNEQYF.

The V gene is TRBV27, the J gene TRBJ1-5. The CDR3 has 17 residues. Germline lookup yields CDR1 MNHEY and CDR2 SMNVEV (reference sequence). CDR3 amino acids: CASGLGTGPYSNQPQHF.

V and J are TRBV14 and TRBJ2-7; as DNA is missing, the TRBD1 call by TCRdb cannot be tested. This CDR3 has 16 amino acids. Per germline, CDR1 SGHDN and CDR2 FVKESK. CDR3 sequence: CASSQDSGQNNYEQYF.

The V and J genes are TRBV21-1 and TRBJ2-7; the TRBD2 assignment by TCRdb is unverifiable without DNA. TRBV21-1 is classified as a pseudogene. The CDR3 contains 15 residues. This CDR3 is CASSTAGLASIGQYF.

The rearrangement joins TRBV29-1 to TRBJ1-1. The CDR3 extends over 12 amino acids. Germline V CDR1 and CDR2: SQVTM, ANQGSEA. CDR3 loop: CSVDPVNTEAFF.

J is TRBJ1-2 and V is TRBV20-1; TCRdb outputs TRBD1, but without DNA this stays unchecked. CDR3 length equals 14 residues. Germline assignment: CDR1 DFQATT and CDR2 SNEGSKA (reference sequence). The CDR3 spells CSCAMQDGEIGYTF.

CDR3 protein: CSARAGTAPPF. The chain carries TRBV20-1 and TRBJ1-2; lacking DNA, the TRBD1 call made by TCRdb goes unchecked. CDR3 length equals 11 residues. Germline CDR1 is DFQATT and CDR2 is SNEGSKA (reference sequence).

CDR3 sequence: CASSQDLRPTYGYTF. The V and J genes are TRBV4-2 and TRBJ1-2. The CDR3 consists of 15 residues. Looked up from germline, CDR1 is LGHNA and CDR2 is YNFKEQ.

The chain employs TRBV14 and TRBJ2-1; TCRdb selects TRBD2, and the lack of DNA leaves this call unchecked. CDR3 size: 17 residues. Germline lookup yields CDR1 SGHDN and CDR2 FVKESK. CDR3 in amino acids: CASSHTFSESSYNEQFF.

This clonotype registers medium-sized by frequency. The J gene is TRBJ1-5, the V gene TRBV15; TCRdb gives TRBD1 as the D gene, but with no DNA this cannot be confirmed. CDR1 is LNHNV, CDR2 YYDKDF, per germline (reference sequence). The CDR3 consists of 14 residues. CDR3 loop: CATSVGQANQPQHF.

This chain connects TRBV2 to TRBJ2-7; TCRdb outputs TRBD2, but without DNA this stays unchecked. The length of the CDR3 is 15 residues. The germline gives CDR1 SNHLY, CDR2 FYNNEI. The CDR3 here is CASSTSGDTHYEQYF.

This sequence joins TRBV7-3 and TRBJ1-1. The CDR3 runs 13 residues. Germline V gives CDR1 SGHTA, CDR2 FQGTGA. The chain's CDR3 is CASSTTGLTEAFF.

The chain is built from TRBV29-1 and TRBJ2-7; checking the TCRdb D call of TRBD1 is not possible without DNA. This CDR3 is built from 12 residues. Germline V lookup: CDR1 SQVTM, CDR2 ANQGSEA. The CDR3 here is CSQDSDRNEQYF.

The CDR3 spells CASTLSVGIGNQPQHF. The chain recombines TRBV6-2 or TRBV6-3 with TRBJ1-5. CDR3 length: 16 amino acids. CDR1 is MNHEY, CDR2 SVGEGT, per germline.

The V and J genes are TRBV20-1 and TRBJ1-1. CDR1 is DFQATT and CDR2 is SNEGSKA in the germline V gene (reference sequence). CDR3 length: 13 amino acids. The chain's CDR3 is CSARGGRDTEAFF.

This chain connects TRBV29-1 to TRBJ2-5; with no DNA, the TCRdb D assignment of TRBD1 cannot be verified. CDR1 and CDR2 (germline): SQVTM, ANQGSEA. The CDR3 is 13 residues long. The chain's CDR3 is CSVEKPGGETQYF.

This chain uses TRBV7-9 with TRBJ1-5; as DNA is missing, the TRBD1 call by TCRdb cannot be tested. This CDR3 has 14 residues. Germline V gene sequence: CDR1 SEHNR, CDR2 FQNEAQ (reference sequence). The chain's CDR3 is CASGDLDTGQPQHF.

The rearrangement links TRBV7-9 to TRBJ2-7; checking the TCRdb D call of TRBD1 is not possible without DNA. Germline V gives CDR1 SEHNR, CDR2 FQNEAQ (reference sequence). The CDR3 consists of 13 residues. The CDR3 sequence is CASSPGQSYEQYF.

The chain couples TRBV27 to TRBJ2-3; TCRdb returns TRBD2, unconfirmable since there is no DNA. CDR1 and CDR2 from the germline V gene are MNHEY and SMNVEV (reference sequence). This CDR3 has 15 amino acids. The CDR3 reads CASRPGLPFTDTQYF.

CDR3 sequence reads: CASSPGTSGGASYEQYF. The chain links TRBV4-3 to TRBJ2-7; TCRdb designates TRBD2, a call that cannot be tested without DNA. The germline V gene has CDR1 LGHNA and CDR2 YSLEER. The CDR3 is 17 residues long.

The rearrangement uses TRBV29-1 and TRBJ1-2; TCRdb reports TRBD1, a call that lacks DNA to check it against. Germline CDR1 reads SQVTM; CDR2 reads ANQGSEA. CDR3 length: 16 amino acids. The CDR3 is CSVEDLTGDNFYGYTF.

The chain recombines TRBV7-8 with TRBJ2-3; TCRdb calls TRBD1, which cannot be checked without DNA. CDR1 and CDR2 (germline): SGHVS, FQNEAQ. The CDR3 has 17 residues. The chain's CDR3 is CASSPFTGQGYTDTQYF. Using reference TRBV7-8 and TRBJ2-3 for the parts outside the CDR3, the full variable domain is GAGVSQSPRYKVAKRGQDVALRCDPISGHVSLFWYQQALGQGPEFLTYFQNEAQLDKSGLPSDRFFAERPEGSVSTLKIQRTQQEDSAVYLCASSPFTGQGYTDTQYFGPGTRLTVL.

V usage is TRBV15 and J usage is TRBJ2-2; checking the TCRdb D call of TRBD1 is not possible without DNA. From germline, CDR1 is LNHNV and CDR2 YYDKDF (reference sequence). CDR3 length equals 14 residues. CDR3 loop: CASSAGAGPGELFF. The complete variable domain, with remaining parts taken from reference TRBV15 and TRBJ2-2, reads DAMVIQNPRYQVTQFGKPVTLSCSQTLNHNVMYWYQQKSSQAPKLLFHYYDKDFNNEADTPDNFQSRRPNTSFCFLDIRSPGLGDTAMYLCASSAGAGPGELFFGEGSRLTVL.

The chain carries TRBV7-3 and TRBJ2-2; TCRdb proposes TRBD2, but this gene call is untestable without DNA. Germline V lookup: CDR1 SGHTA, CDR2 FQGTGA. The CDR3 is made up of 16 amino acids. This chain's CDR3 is CASSSGLAGLEGELFF.

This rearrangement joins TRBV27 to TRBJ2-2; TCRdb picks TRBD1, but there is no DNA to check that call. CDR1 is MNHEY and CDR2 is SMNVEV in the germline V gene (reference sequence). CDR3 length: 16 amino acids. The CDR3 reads CASSTSTGFTTGELFF.

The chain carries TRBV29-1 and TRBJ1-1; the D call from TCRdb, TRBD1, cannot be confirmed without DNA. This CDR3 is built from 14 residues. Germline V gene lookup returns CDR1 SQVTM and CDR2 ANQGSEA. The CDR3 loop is CSVEGTRGEGEAFF.

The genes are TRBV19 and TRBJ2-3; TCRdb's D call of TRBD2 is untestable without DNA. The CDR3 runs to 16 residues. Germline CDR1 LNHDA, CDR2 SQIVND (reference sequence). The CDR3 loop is CASSQGLAGIGDTQYF. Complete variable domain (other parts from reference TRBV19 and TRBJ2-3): DGGITQSPKYLFRKEGQNVTLSCEQNLNHDAMYWYRQDPGQGLRLIYYSQIVNDFQKGDIAEGYSVSREKKESFPLTVTSAQKNPTAFYLCASSQGLAGIGDTQYFGPGTRLTVL.

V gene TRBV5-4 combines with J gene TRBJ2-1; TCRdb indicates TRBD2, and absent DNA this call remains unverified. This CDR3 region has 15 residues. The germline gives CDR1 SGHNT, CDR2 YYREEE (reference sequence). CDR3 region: CASSFVGGSYNEQFF.

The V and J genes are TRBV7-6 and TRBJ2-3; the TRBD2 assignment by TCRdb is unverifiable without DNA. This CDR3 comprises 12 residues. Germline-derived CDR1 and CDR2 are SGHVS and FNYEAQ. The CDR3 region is CASSGTADTQYF. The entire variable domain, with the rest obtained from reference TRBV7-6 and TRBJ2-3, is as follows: GAGVSQSPRYKVTKRGQDVALRCDPISGHVSLYWYRQALGQGPEFLTYFNYEAQQDKSGLPNDRFSAERPEGSISTLTIQRTEQRDSAMYRCASSGTADTQYFGPGTRLTVL.